One and the same sample provided the 20 T cell receptor beta chains below, sequenced in a study of T cells in Graves' hyperthyroidism and ophthalmopathy. Amplified regions were TCR beta CDR3 sequences from RNA transcripts. The primer set for the first-round RT-PCR of the TCR CDR3 was HTBI. MiXCR, run by TCRdb on the multiplex PCR reads, gives a single entry per CDR3 protein. The sample lists hundreds of thousands of distinct CDR3 sequences, around 15% occurring once. The sequencing sample was made of blood. Every receptor here comes from a woman between 40 and 55 years old with Graves' hyperthyroidism.

This clonotype was seen a handful of times. This rearrangement joins TRBV29-1 to TRBJ2-7; the D gene is possibly TRBD2 (5 bases). Germline CDR1 and CDR2: SQVTM and ANQGSEA. The V end was cut by 6 bases, the J end by 5 bases, with 17 bases between. The CDR3 is made up of 13 amino acids. The CDR3 sequence is CSVPSPSQDEQYF. CDR3 bases: TGCAGCGTCCCAAGCCCTAGCCAGGACGAGCAGTACTTC.

The table lists this clonotype with a few counts. The chain recombines TRBV20-1 with TRBJ2-1; 8 bases are a match to TRBD2. Germline V gene lookup returns CDR1 DFQATT and CDR2 SNEGSKA (reference sequence). CDR3 length: 14 residues. Trimming cost V 0 bases and J 6 bases; bases outside gene matches: 4. CDR3 bases: TGCAGTGCTAGAGATATCCGGGAGGGCAATGAGCAGTTCTTC. Amino acid sequence: CSARDIREGNEQFF.

This sequence joins TRBV20-1 and TRBJ1-3, with D perhaps matching TRBD1 (5 bases). Germline CDR1 and CDR2: DFQATT and SNEGSKA (reference sequence). V was cut by 5 bases and J by 3 bases, with 11 bases left in between. This CDR3 spans 13 amino acids. The CDR3 protein is CSAVRDGGNTIYF. The DNA of the CDR3 is TGCAGTGCTGTACGGGACGGTGGAAACACCATATATTTT.

This clonotype was counted many times. The V and J genes are TRBV19 and TRBJ2-5; possible D gene TRBD1, 7 bases. Trimming left V 2 bases short and J 1 base short, with 11 bases between. The CDR3 is made up of 15 amino acids. CDR1 and CDR2 (germline): LNHDA, SQIVND (reference sequence). The CDR3 nucleotides read TGTGCCAGTAGTATACGGGGGACAGCCCAAGAGACCCAGTACTTC. Its translation: CASSIRGTAQETQYF. Full variable domain (rest looked up from reference TRBV19 and TRBJ2-5): DGGITQSPKYLFRKEGQNVTLSCEQNLNHDAMYWYRQDPGQGLRLIYYSQIVNDFQKGDIAEGYSVSREKKESFPLTVTSAQKNPTAFYLCASSIRGTAQETQYFGPGTRLLVL.

The genes are TRBV20-1 and TRBJ2-1, with 7 bases lining up with TRBD2. The CDR3 totals 14 residues. With 3 bases clipped from V and 7 bases from J, the junction kept 9 bases outside the gene matches. The germline gives CDR1 DFQATT, CDR2 SNEGSKA (reference sequence). The CDR3 DNA sequence: TGCAGTGCTAGGACGGTAGCGGGCCCTAATGAGCAGTTCTTC. Its translation is CSARTVAGPNEQFF.

The chain combines TRBV20-1 with TRBJ2-7; 12 bases match TRBD2. With V trimmed by 4 bases and J by 4 bases, 11 bases remained unmatched. The germline V gene encodes CDR1 DFQATT and CDR2 SNEGSKA (reference sequence). The CDR3 has 16 residues. In nucleotides, the CDR3 is TGCAGTGCTAATTTTGCTAGCGGGAGGGCTCAATACGAGCAGTACTTC. This encodes CSANFASGRAQYEQYF.

This clonotype was observed a few times. The gene calls are TRBV6-1 and TRBJ2-6; no reliable D call. Trimming left V 3 bases short and J 2 bases short, with 11 bases between. Per germline, CDR1 MNHNS and CDR2 SASEGT. The CDR3 has 16 residues. In DNA form, the CDR3 reads TGTGCCAGCAGTGAGGTTCGGTGGGCTGGGGCCAACGTCCTGACTTTC. This gives the protein CASSEVRWAGANVLTF.

This clonotype was detected ten times or more. CDR3 bases: TGTGCCAGCAGCAGAGACAGGGAAGTCAGGACCGGGGAGCTGTTTTTT. Its protein product is CASSRDREVRTGELFF. The V gene is TRBV12-3 or TRBV12-4, the J gene TRBJ2-2; TRBD1 matches at 7 bases. V lost 6 bases and J lost 5; bases outside the gene matches: 12. This CDR3 contains 16 residues.

This clonotype was recorded at least ten times. CDR3 nucleotide sequence: TGTGCCAGCAGTTTACAACAGACTAACAATTCACCCCTCCACTTT. This sequence encodes CASSLQQTNNSPLHF. V and J are TRBV28 and TRBJ1-6; D ambiguous. Germline assignment: CDR1 MDHEN and CDR2 SYDVKM. The CDR3 consists of 15 residues. The germline V and J ends were trimmed by 2 bases and 7 bases, with 12 bases remaining between them.

This clonotype was found a few times. The rearrangement uses TRBV6-1 and TRBJ2-4; 8 bases are shared with TRBD2. The CDR3 extends over 15 amino acids. V gave up 5 bases and J gave up 4 bases; unmatched junction bases: 7. Germline CDR1 MNHNS, CDR2 SASEGT. The CDR3 nucleotides read TGTGCCAGCAGTAAATCGGGACTAGAAAAAAACATTCAGTACTTC. It encodes CASSKSGLEKNIQYF.

This clonotype was found many times. This rearrangement joins TRBV6-1 to TRBJ1-1; the D gene is possibly TRBD1 (5 bases). Germline CDR1 reads MNHNS; CDR2 reads SASEGT. There are 15 residues in the CDR3. Between the trimmed V and J ends, which lost 2 bases and 0 bases, there was a span of 10 bases. The CDR3, as DNA: TGTGCCAGCAGTGAATATGCAGGGATGAACACTGAAGCTTTCTTT. Protein sequence: CASSEYAGMNTEAFF.

This rearrangement joins TRBV12-3 or TRBV12-4 to TRBJ1-3, with 7 nucleotides matching TRBD1. The CDR3 spans 15 residues. The junction had 6 bases not matched to a gene; V was cut back by 7 bases and J by 0 bases. The CDR3 nucleotides are TGTGCCAGCAATCAGAGGACAGGCTCTGGAAACACCATATATTTT. This gives the protein CASNQRTGSGNTIYF.

The chain joins TRBV5-1 to TRBJ2-7; tentative D call: TRBD2 (5 bases). The CDR3 extends over 15 amino acids. Trimming took off 3 bases at V and 5 bases at J, with 18 bases between the two ends. Germline loops: CDR1 SGHRS, CDR2 YFSETQ. CDR3 sequence: CASSYFGLGLDEQYF. The CDR3 nucleotides are TGCGCCAGCAGCTACTTTGGGTTAGGACTTGACGAGCAGTACTTC. Complete variable domain (other parts from reference TRBV5-1 and TRBJ2-7): KAGVTQTPRYLIKTRGQQVTLSCSPISGHRSVSWYQQTPGQGLQFLFEYFSETQRNKGNFPGRFSGRQFSNSRSEMNVSTLELGDSALYLCASSYFGLGLDEQYFGPGTRLTVT.

The chain carries TRBV14 and TRBJ2-7; D not certain. The CDR3 contains 14 residues. The germline gives CDR1 SGHDN, CDR2 FVKESK. The V end lost 2 bases, the J end lost 4 bases, and 12 bases lay between the germline ends. CDR3 loop: CASSQSIDGYEQYF. The DNA of the CDR3 is TGTGCCAGCAGCCAATCCATTGATGGTTACGAGCAGTACTTC.

This clonotype was seen at least ten times. This rearrangement joins TRBV30 to TRBJ2-5; perhaps D is TRBD1 or TRBD2 (5 bases each). The CDR3 is made up of 12 amino acids. V shed 4 bases and J shed 4 bases, with 10 bases lying between them. CDR1 is GTSNPN, CDR2 SVGIG, per germline (reference sequence). The CDR3 loop is CAWTGLRETQYF. The CDR3 DNA sequence: TGTGCCTGGACGGGGCTTCGAGAGACCCAGTACTTC.

In this sample, this clonotype turned up many times. V gene TRBV7-9 combines with J gene TRBJ1-1, with D hard to call. V was clipped by 3 bases and J by 3 bases, with 8 bases between them. The CDR3 has 13 residues. Germline CDR1 is SEHNR and CDR2 is FQNEAQ (reference sequence). CDR3 loop: CASSLAEYTEAFF. CDR3 DNA sequence: TGTGCCAGCAGCTTGGCCGAATACACTGAAGCTTTCTTT. Variable domain in full (rest from reference TRBV7-9 and TRBJ1-1): DTGVSQNPRHKITKRGQNVTFRCDPISEHNRLYWYRQTLGQGPEFLTYFQNEAQLEKSRLLSDRFSAERPKGSFSTLEIQRTEQGDSAMYLCASSLAEYTEAFFGQGTRLTVV.

The J gene is TRBJ2-7, the V gene TRBV20-1; 7 nucleotides align to TRBD2. This CDR3 is 14 amino acids long. The germline gives CDR1 DFQATT, CDR2 SNEGSKA (reference sequence). J gave up 4 bases and V 0 bases, and 6 bases lay outside the gene matches. CDR3 protein: CSARDIASGYEQYF. The CDR3 nucleotides are TGCAGTGCTAGAGATATTGCTAGCGGATACGAGCAGTACTTC.

J is TRBJ1-1 and V is TRBV5-6; 7 nucleotides align to TRBD1. The junction had 5 bases not matched to a gene; V was cut back by 0 bases and J by 0 bases. The CDR3 totals 16 residues. Germline-derived CDR1 and CDR2 are SGHDT and YYEEEE. The CDR3 protein is CASSLGAGGLNTEAFF. The DNA for the CDR3 is TGTGCCAGCAGCTTGGGGGCAGGGGGTTTGAACACTGAAGCTTTCTTT.

In its sample, this clonotype was seen many times. V is TRBV28 and J is TRBJ1-4; D call uncertain. In germline, CDR1 is MDHEN, CDR2 SYDVKM. V lost 4 bases to trimming and J lost 3 bases, with 12 bases between them. CDR3 length equals 15 residues. The CDR3 bases are TGTGCCAGCAGTTATTCGGGCACGGCTAATGAAAAACTGTTTTTT. It is translated as CASSYSGTANEKLFF.

This clonotype has ten or more counts. The chain uses TRBV3-1 and TRBJ1-5, with D unclear. Germline values: CDR1 LGHDT, CDR2 YNNKEL (reference sequence). Trimming removed 8 bases from V and 1 base from J, with 12 bases in between. The CDR3 sequence is 14 residues long. The CDR3 coding sequence is TGTGCCAGCCGTGAAAGCGGAAGCAATCAGCCCCAGCATTTT. It specifies CASRESGSNQPQHF.